In this sample, the clone carrying this TCR beta chain turned up a few times. What it recognizes is unknown. The record originates from a study of T cells in Graves' hyperthyroidism and ophthalmopathy. Whole-study findings and limits: Most thyroid clonotypes that were expanded above 0.001 also turned up in blood. In validation, the model predicted ophthalmopathy. These predictions came a median about 6 months before onset.

V was shortened by 5 bases and J by 4 bases, with 15 bases between the two germline ends. The germline gives CDR1 DFQATT, CDR2 SNEGSKA (reference sequence). This CDR3 has 14 amino acids. Uncontrolled infection, other autoimmune disease, pregnancy or lactation disqualified patients from enrolment. For the diagnoses, clinical symptoms, serum thyroxine and TRAb, thyroid ultrasound and orbital computed tomography were used. Amplification yielded TCR beta CDR3 regions, with RNA transcripts as the source. The HTBI primer set served for first-round RT-PCR of the TCR CDR3. TCRdb itself ran the multiplex PCR reads through MiXCR, one entry per CDR3 protein. Here the sample spans 130,000 to 150,000 distinct CDR3 sequences, roughly a fifth being singletons.

The V and J genes are TRBV20-1 and TRBJ2-1; possibly TRBD2 for D (5 bases). This receptor was identified in a woman aged 45-59 years with Graves' hyperthyroidism that later progressed to Graves' ophthalmopathy. The sample consisted of blood. The CDR3 nucleotides read TGCAGTGCTCGCGGACTCGTGGAATACAATGAGCAGTTCTTC. This gives the protein CSARGLVEYNEQFF.